This TCR beta chain appears in the sequencing data of a study of technical replicates of blood from a few donors. The CDR3 loop spans 14 amino acids. The germline V gene has CDR1 SGHRS and CDR2 YFSETQ. With 4 bases clipped from V and 8 bases from J, the junction kept 7 bases outside the gene matches. Sequencing used immunoSEQ multiplex PCR; TCRdb keeps in-frame clones, though not all of them. This sample carries 50,000 to 70,000 clones, approximately 86% of them seen once, and the ten largest clones take about 4.8%. The chain joins TRBV5-1 to TRBJ2-1; 9 positions match TRBD2. This receptor was identified in a human donor in good health. Some clones in this sample may be carry-over from other donors' samples. Input material: PBMCs. In nucleotides, the CDR3 is TGCGCCAGCAGCCTAGGACTAGCGAGGGATGAGCAGTTCTTC. It specifies CASSLGLARDEQFF.